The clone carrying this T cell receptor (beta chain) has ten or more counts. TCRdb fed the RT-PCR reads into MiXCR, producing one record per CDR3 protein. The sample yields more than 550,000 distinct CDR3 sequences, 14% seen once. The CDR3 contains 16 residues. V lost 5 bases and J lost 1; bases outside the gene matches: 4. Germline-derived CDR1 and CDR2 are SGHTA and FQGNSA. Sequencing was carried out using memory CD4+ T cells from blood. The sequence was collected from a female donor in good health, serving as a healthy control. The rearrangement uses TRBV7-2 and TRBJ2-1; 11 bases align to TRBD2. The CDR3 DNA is TGTGCCAGCAGCAAATTAGCGGGGGGGTCCTACAATGAGCAGTTCTTC. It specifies CASSKLAGGSYNEQFF.